A single sample is the source of the 24 T cell receptor beta chains below, sequenced in a study of T cell responses to AZD1222 COVID-19 vaccine (dated by TCRdb to about 2021). According to the study, the label for this sample's time point signals: baseline before first vaccination. Library creation used the immunoSEQ multiplex PCR assay. TCRdb limited this immuneACCESS table to in-frame rearrangements with V and J called. A share of clones is missing; checked studies link under half to unresolved V genes, and the rest is unexplained. This sample is represented by fewer than 150,000 clones; approximately 85% of them were singletons. Of the sample, approximately 8% falls within the top ten clones. The sequences come from peripheral blood, collected on day 0 of AZD1222 vaccination. The receptors shown here come from an adult in good health.

The rearrangement links TRBV24-1 to TRBJ2-1; 12 bases fit TRBD2. Germline V gene data show CDR1 as KGHDR and CDR2 as SFDVKD. Trimming at V came to 2 bases and at J to 3 bases, leaving 10 bases not matched to a gene. CDR3 size: 19 residues. The CDR3 loop reads CATSDSRLAGVGFYNEQFF. CDR3 bases: TGTGCCACCAGTGATTCGCGACTAGCGGGAGTAGGATTCTACAATGAGCAGTTCTTC.

The chain links TRBV29-1 to TRBJ2-1, with D maybe TRBD1 (6 bases). V was shortened by 6 bases and J by 7 bases, with 10 bases between the two germline ends. CDR1 SQVTM and CDR2 ANQGSEA come from the germline V gene. This CDR3 contains 11 residues. The DNA for the CDR3 is TGCAGCGTCGCCAGGGGTAATGAGCAGTTCTTC. Amino acid sequence: CSVARGNEQFF.

The J gene is TRBJ2-2, the V gene TRBV11-3, with D possibly being TRBD1 or TRBD2 (5 bases each). The germline V and J ends were trimmed by 4 bases and 4 bases, with 19 bases remaining between them. The CDR3 runs 17 residues. Germline lookup yields CDR1 SGHNT and CDR2 YENEEA. For the CDR3, the DNA is TGTGCCAGCAGCTCTGGGACCGACTTATCGGGCACCGGGGAGCTGTTTTTT. Protein: CASSSGTDLSGTGELFF.

The chain uses TRBV7-2 and TRBJ2-7; tentatively, D is TRBD1 or TRBD2 (6 bases each). Trimming removed 0 bases at V and 5 bases at J, with 20 bases between. The CDR3 is 17 amino acids. In germline, CDR1 is SGHTA, CDR2 FQGNSA. CDR3 amino acids: CASSLAEGGFLRDEQYF. The CDR3 DNA reads as TGTGCCAGCAGCTTAGCGGAGGGGGGATTTTTGAGGGACGAGCAGTACTTC.

The J gene is TRBJ1-1, the V gene TRBV7-3, with 8 bases identical to TRBD1. With 2 bases clipped from V and 4 bases from J, the junction kept 9 bases outside the gene matches. The CDR3 is 16 amino acids. CDR1 is SGHTA and CDR2 is FQGTGA in the germline V gene. The CDR3 DNA reads as TGTGCCAGCAGCTTAGGTGGCAGGGGGCTGGGCACTGAAGCTTTCTTT. Translation: CASSLGGRGLGTEAFF.

The chain combines TRBV6-5 with TRBJ1-6; D ambiguous. Germline V gene data show CDR1 as MNHEY and CDR2 as SVGAGI. The CDR3 consists of 15 residues. V lost 5 bases to trimming and J lost 7 bases, with 15 bases between them. CDR3 residues: CASSPEGRNNSPLHF. CDR3 nucleotide sequence: TGTGCCAGCAGTCCAGAGGGTAGAAACAATTCACCCCTCCACTTT.

The rearrangement links TRBV19 to TRBJ2-1; D might be TRBD2 (6 bases). Trimming removed 3 bases from V and 4 bases from J, with 16 bases in between. CDR1 is LNHDA and CDR2 is SQIVND in the germline V gene (reference sequence). The CDR3 runs 16 residues. The chain's CDR3 is CASSMMGRGNYNEQFF. The CDR3 bases are TGTGCCAGTAGTATGATGGGGCGCGGGAATTACAATGAGCAGTTCTTC.

V and J are TRBV7-6 and TRBJ2-3, with D uncertain. The CDR3 has 14 residues. The V end lost 1 base, the J end lost 0 bases, and 5 bases lay between the germline ends. Germline CDR1 and CDR2: SGHVS and FNYEAQ. The CDR3 sequence is CASSLDPSTDTQYF. The CDR3 nucleotides read TGTGCCAGCAGCTTAGACCCCAGCACAGATACGCAGTATTTT.

This clone has a handful of counts. V is TRBV19 and J is TRBJ1-1; no reliable D call. This CDR3 has 14 residues. Germline loops: CDR1 LNHDA, CDR2 SQIVND (reference sequence). The V end was cut by 3 bases, the J end by 4 bases, with 12 bases between. The CDR3 nucleotides are TGTGCCAGTAGTATCAACAAGGAGAGCACTGAAGCTTTCTTT. Encoded protein: CASSINKESTEAFF.

This chain connects TRBV4-1 to TRBJ1-2; 8 positions agree with TRBD1. V trimming: 4 bases; J trimming: 8 bases; junction bases outside the gene matches: 12. The CDR3 sequence is 15 residues long. Germline CDR1 and CDR2: MGHRA and YSYEKL. The chain's CDR3 is CASSPPWQGARGYTF. As DNA, the CDR3 is TGCGCCAGCAGCCCCCCGTGGCAGGGGGCGAGGGGCTACACCTTC.

The chain combines TRBV5-4 with TRBJ1-5; tentative D call: TRBD1 (5 bases). The germline gives CDR1 SGHNT, CDR2 YYREEE (reference sequence). V lost 0 bases, J lost 4 bases, and 8 bases lay in between. CDR3 length equals 14 residues. The CDR3 DNA sequence: TGTGCCAGCAGCTTGGATGGGACTAATCAGCCCCAGCATTTT. This sequence encodes CASSLDGTNQPQHF.

This clone was recorded only once. In DNA, the CDR3 is TGCGCCAGCAGCCAACAACAGGGGGCCATCTCTGGGGCCAACGTCCTGACTTTC. The encoded protein is CASSQQQGAISGANVLTF. This chain connects TRBV4-1 to TRBJ2-6; 9 positions agree with TRBD1. V dropped 2 bases and J dropped 0; count of bases not matched to a gene: 5. The CDR3 has 18 residues. CDR1 and CDR2 from the germline V gene are MGHRA and YSYEKL.

The genes are TRBV5-4 and TRBJ2-5, with D maybe TRBD2 (5 bases). Germline CDR1 and CDR2: SGHNT and YYREEE (reference sequence). This CDR3 is 15 amino acids long. The germline V and J ends were trimmed by 4 bases and 2 bases, with 15 bases remaining between them. The CDR3 coding sequence is TGTGCCAGCAGCCGGGATGATAGCGCACAAGAGACCCAGTACTTC. It yields the protein CASSRDDSAQETQYF.

This rearrangement joins TRBV2 to TRBJ2-7; D is possibly TRBD2 (5 bases). Trimming shortened V by 11 bases and J by 3 bases, and 14 bases separated the two germline ends. The germline V gene has CDR1 SNHLY and CDR2 FYNNEI. This CDR3 has 12 amino acids. The CDR3 DNA follows: TGTGCCGGATCCGAGGGTATCTACGAGCAGTACTTC. Protein product: CAGSEGIYEQYF. The full variable domain, its missing parts supplied by reference TRBV2 and TRBJ2-7, is EPEVTQTPSHQVTQMGQEVILRCVPISNHLYFYWYRQILGQKVEFLVSFYNNEISEKSEIFDDQFSVERPDGSNFTLKIRSTKLEDSAMYFCAGSEGIYEQYFGPGTRLTVT.

This clone was recorded once. This chain connects TRBV3-1 (or the pseudogene TRBV3-2) to TRBJ2-7, with TRBD2 matching 14 bases. The CDR3 sequence is 15 residues long. Trimming took 4 bases from V and 5 from J; bases not matched to a gene: 4. The germline gives CDR1 LGHDT, CDR2 YNNKEL (reference sequence). The DNA for the CDR3 is TGTGCCAGCAGCCCGGGACTAGCGGGAGCAAACGAGCAGTACTTC. Its translation: CASSPGLAGANEQYF.

This chain links TRBV5-8 with TRBJ2-7; D ambiguous. Germline V lookup: CDR1 SGHTS, CDR2 YDEGEE. The CDR3 is made up of 13 amino acids. V lost 2 bases to trimming and J lost 0 bases, with 6 bases between them. CDR3 coding DNA: TGTGCCAGCAGCTTACAGCCCTCCTACGAGCAGTACTTC. Translating it yields CASSLQPSYEQYF.

The chain uses TRBV3-1 (or the pseudogene TRBV3-2) and TRBJ2-3; TRBD2 matches at 8 bases. CDR3 size: 16 residues. Germline lookup yields CDR1 LGHDT and CDR2 YNNKEL (reference sequence). The junction had 10 bases not matched to a gene; V was cut back by 2 bases and J by 6 bases. The CDR3 DNA reads TGTGCCAGCAGCCAAAGGAGCGGGGGCCCTCGGGATACGCAGTATTTT. Translation: CASSQRSGGPRDTQYF.

The V call is TRBV9, the J call TRBJ1-2; 7 bases agree with TRBD1. The V and J ends lost 1 base and 7 bases, in that order; junction bases with no gene match: 7. This CDR3 is 14 amino acids long. Germline CDR1 and CDR2: SGDLS and YYNGEE. The CDR3 here is CASSVQGVGRGYTF. As DNA, the CDR3 is TGTGCCAGCAGCGTACAGGGGGTGGGTCGTGGCTACACCTTC.

The rearrangement links TRBV2 to TRBJ2-5, with 7 bases identical to TRBD1. The V segment lost 8 bases and the J segment 2 bases; nucleotides outside the gene matches: 8. CDR1 is SNHLY and CDR2 is FYNNEI in the germline V gene. The CDR3 extends over 14 amino acids. As DNA, the CDR3 is TGTGCCAGCGGCGTTGACAGGGCACAAGAGACCCAGTACTTC. Translated: CASGVDRAQETQYF.

This clone was found a few times. The J gene is TRBJ1-2, the V gene TRBV28, with TRBD1 as a possible D gene (5 bases). Germline loops: CDR1 MDHEN, CDR2 SYDVKM. CDR3 length equals 18 residues. The V end was cut by 3 bases, the J end by 8 bases, with 28 bases between. CDR3 in amino acids: CASSFGLKGAVLFSGYTF. The CDR3 bases are TGTGCCAGCAGTTTTGGGTTAAAAGGGGCCGTATTGTTTTCGGGCTACACCTTC.

This chain links TRBV6-5 with TRBJ1-1; D gene unclear. Germline V gene sequence: CDR1 MNHEY, CDR2 SVGAGI. This CDR3 spans 13 amino acids. The V gene lost 4 bases and the J gene lost 0 bases, with 6 bases spanning the gap. DNA of the CDR3: TGTGCCAGCAGTTCGGTAATGAACACTGAAGCTTTCTTT. Translated, it gives CASSSVMNTEAFF.

This clone turned up a few times. This chain links TRBV18 with TRBJ1-4, with 8 bases that match TRBD1. The CDR3 is 15 amino acids. Per the germline V gene, CDR1 is KGHSH and CDR2 is LQKENI. V shed 6 bases, J shed 7 bases, and the junction held 10 bases outside the gene matches. CDR3 in amino acids: CASSHETGAAEKLFF. CDR3 nucleotide sequence: TGTGCCAGCTCCCACGAGACAGGGGCGGCTGAAAAACTGTTTTTT.

This sequence joins TRBV5-1 and TRBJ2-7; D remains ambiguous. The CDR3 has 12 residues. V lost 4 bases, J lost 6 bases, and 11 bases lay in between. Germline V gene data show CDR1 as SGHRS and CDR2 as YFSETQ. The DNA of the CDR3 is TGCGCCAGCAGCATCCGGAACGGCGAGCAGTACTTC. Translated: CASSIRNGEQYF.

The chain employs TRBV12-5 and TRBJ1-5; D is unresolved. Germline CDR1 reads LGHNT; CDR2 reads FRNRAP. The CDR3 contains 15 residues. V gave up 2 bases and J gave up 0 bases, with 8 bases separating them. The CDR3 DNA sequence: TGTGCTAGTGGTTTGAAGGTTGATAGCAATCAGCCCCAGCATTTT. Its translation is CASGLKVDSNQPQHF.